This record concerns one TCR beta chain sequence. The target antigen is unknown. CDR3 length: 15 residues. With V trimmed by 3 bases and J by 11 bases, 12 bases remained unmatched. The sample comes from a study of cytotoxic CD8 clonotypes in ibrutinib-treated CLL. Whole-study context: Productive templates per sample averaged approximately 250,000; productive rearrangements, 94,082.

Whole-study findings and limits: Baseline clonality was higher than in age-matched healthy donors and moved in step with circulating CD8+ T-cell counts. The public clonotypes identified were infrequent and showed contraction or stability on treatment. Clonality went up at ibrutinib response and then declined back toward baseline at progression.

The assay was immunoSEQ multiplex PCR, and TCRdb's table has in-frame clones only and misses some. The data show roughly 220,000 clones, 65% to 80% seen once. J is TRBJ1-5 and V is TRBV23-1, with TRBD1 identical over 8 bases. TRBV23-1 is an ORF; its function is uncertain. This TCR was recovered from a human donor with chronic lymphocytic leukemia. The material was PBMCs, obtained after 12 months of ibrutinib treatment. The CDR3 sequence is CASSQGQGALGTQHF. The CDR3 DNA reads TGCGCCAGCAGTCAGGGGCAGGGGGCCCTGGGGACCCAGCATTTT.